This T cell receptor beta chain was profiled in a study of cytomegalovirus exposure and HLA in healthy donors. Note on this clone: Other DNA sequences within the sample encode an identical CDR3.

TCRdb's copy holds only in-frame clones and misses some; the assay was immunoSEQ multiplex PCR. The profile shows roughly 140,000 clones, around 90% of them singletons. Germline values: CDR1 MDHEN, CDR2 SYDVKM. This CDR3 contains 12 residues. V was cut by 3 bases and J by 3 bases, with 6 bases left in between. V is TRBV28 and J is TRBJ2-7; D remains ambiguous. This receptor was identified in a woman between 18 and 29 years old in good health and CMV-seropositive. The sequenced sample was PBMCs. CDR3 sequence: CASSLGDYEQYF. CDR3 DNA: TGTGCCAGCAGTTTGGGCGACTACGAGCAGTACTTC.